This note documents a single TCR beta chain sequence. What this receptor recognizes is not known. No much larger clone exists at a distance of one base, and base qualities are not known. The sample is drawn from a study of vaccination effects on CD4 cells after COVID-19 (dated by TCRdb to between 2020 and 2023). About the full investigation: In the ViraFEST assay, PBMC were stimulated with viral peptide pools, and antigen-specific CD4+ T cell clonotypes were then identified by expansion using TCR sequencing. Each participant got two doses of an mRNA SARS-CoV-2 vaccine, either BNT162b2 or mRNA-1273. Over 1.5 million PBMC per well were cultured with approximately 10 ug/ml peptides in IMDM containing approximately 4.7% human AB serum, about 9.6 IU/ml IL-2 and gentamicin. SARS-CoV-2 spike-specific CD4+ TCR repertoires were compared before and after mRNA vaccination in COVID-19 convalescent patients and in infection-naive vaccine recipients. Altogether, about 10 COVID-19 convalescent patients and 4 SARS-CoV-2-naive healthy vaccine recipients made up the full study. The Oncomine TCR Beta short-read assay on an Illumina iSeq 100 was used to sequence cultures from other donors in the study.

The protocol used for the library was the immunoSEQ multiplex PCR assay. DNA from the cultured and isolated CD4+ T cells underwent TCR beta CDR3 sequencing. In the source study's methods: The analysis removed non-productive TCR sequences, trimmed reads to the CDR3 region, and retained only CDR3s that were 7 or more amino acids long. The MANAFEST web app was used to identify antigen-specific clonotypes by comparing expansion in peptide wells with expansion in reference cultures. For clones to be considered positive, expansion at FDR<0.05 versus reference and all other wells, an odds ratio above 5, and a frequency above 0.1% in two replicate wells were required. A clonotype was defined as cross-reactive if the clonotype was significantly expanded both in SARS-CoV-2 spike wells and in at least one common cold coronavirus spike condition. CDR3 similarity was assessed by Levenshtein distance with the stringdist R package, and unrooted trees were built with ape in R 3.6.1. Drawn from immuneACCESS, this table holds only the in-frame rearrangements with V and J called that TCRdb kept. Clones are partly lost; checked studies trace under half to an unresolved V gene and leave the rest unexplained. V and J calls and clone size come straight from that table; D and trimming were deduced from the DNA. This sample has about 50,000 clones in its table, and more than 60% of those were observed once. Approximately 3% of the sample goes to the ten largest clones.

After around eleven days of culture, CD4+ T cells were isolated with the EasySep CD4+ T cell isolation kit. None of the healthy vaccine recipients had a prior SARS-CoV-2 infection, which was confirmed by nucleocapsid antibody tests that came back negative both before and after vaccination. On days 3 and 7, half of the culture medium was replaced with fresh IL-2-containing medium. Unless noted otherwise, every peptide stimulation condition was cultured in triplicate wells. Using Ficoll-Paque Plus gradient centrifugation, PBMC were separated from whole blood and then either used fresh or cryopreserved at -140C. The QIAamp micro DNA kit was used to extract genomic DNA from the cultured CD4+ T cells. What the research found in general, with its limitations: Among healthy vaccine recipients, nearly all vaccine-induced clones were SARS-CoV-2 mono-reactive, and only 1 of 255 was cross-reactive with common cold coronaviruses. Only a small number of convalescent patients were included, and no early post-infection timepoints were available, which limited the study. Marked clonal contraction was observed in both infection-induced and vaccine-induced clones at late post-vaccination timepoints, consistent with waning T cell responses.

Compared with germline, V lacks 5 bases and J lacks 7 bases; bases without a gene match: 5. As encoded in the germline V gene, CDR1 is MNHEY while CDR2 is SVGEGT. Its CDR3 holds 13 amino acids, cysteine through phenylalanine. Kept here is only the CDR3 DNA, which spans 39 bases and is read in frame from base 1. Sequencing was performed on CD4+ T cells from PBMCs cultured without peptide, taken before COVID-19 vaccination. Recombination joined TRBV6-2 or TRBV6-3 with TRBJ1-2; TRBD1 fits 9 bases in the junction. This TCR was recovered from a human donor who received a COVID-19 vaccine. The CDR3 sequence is CASSRGTGIGYTF. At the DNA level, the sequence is TGTGCCAGCAGTCGAGGGACAGGGATTGGCTACACCTTC.